This TCR beta chain was sequenced during a study of blood T cell repertoires in COVID-19. Turning to the study itself: T cells, B-cell-depleted T cells, or PBMCs provided the cDNA or gDNA that served as material.

Clones were sequenced by immunoSEQ multiplex PCR, and TCRdb holds only the in-frame ones, with some missing. This sample has some 200,000 clones; roughly four fifths occur once, and the top ten carry approximately 2.4%. This clone was observed a handful of times. This CDR3 spans 13 amino acids. Trimming left V 5 bases short and J 1 base short, with 11 bases between. The germline V gene encodes CDR1 SQVTM and CDR2 ANQGSEA. The rearrangement joins TRBV29-1 to TRBJ1-1; weak D call: TRBD1 (5 bases). The specimen was peripheral blood. The origin of this receptor is a human donor with acute or convalescent COVID-19. The donor label of this sample is uncertain. The CDR3 DNA reads as TGCAGCGTTCGGGGGATCGAGAACACTGAAGCTTTCTTT. It translates to CSVRGIENTEAFF.